The sequence of this T cell receptor (beta chain) was determined in a study of tumor-infiltrating lymphocytes in primary liver carcinoma. Regarding the study as a whole: Tumor top-250-clone fractions significantly exceeded those of blood (p = 0.039).

Blood RNA originated from unsorted whole blood, with germline DNA additionally extracted. A sample of about 4.2 milliliters of peripheral blood was taken before surgery. Reverse transcription of 500 ng total RNA with a constant-region primer produced TCR beta cDNA. A slightly modified ARM-PCR protocol with three nested multiplex PCR rounds produced these TCR beta libraries. Use of TRBV1-TRBV30 forward primers with a C-beta reverse primer characterized the first two PCR rounds, which lasted roughly 11 cycles each. One entry per CDR3 protein, called by TCRdb with MiXCR from the multiplex PCR reads. The sample shows about 310,000 distinct CDR3 sequences, over 55% of them seen only once. Between the trimmed V and J ends, which lost 5 bases and 11 bases, there was a span of 15 bases. Germline V CDR1 and CDR2: MNHEY, SVGEGT. The CDR3 runs 12 residues. Concerning this clonotype itself: The antigen is unknown.

V and J are TRBV6-2 or TRBV6-3 and TRBJ1-1; D gene ambiguous. Material for sequencing was peripheral blood. The sequence was obtained from a man aged 35 to 55 with primary liver carcinoma and hepatitis B virus infection. CDR3 residues: CASSTRPRVAFF. CDR3 DNA: TGTGCCAGCAGTACACGGCCGAGGGTGGCTTTCTTT.